The 19 T cell receptor beta chains reported below all come from one sample, sequenced in a study of radiation and T cells in renal cell carcinoma. Time point noted: blood 2 weeks post-SBRT. The treatment was: 15 Gy SBRT to primary tumor, nephrectomy 4 weeks later. This table comes from immunoSEQ multiplex PCR, and its TCRdb copy is limited to in-frame clones, with some not included. The sample includes roughly 130,000 clones, about 88% of them seen just once. The sequencing here drew on blood, taken from a patient whose treatment included radiotherapy and nephrectomy. The receptors derive from a woman aged 70-85 years with renal cell carcinoma.

The chain employs TRBV4-1 and TRBJ2-3; TRBD2 matches at 13 bases. After removal of 0 bases from V and 0 bases from J, the junction contained 3 bases not matched to a gene. Looked up from germline, CDR1 is MGHRA and CDR2 is YSYEKL. The CDR3 is 18 amino acids. The CDR3 loop reads CASSQEGLAGRSTDTQYF. The CDR3 nucleotides are TGCGCCAGCAGCCAAGAGGGACTAGCGGGGAGAAGCACAGATACGCAGTATTTT.

The V and J genes are TRBV5-1 and TRBJ2-3, with 10 bases aligning to TRBD1. Germline loops: CDR1 SGHRS, CDR2 YFSETQ. With V trimmed by 1 base and J by 4 bases, 3 bases remained unmatched. The CDR3 has 15 residues. CDR3 sequence: CASSLLDRGPDTQYF. CDR3 nucleotides: TGCGCCAGCAGCTTGCTTGACAGGGGGCCAGATACGCAGTATTTT.

The gene calls are TRBV6-1 and TRBJ1-5; perhaps TRBD1 as D (5 bases). Germline V lookup: CDR1 MNHNS, CDR2 SASEGT. The CDR3 consists of 14 residues. The V end lost 3 bases, the J end lost 2 bases, and 8 bases lay between the germline ends. CDR3 DNA: TGTGCCAGCAGTGATGGAGGGGGCAATCAGCCCCAGCATTTT. It specifies CASSDGGGNQPQHF.

CDR3 coding DNA: TGTGCCAGTAGGGGACAGGGTGAGCGGCCCCAGCATTTT. Protein: CASRGQGERPQHF. The genes are TRBV19 and TRBJ1-5; 9 bases align to TRBD1. Germline CDR1 is LNHDA and CDR2 is SQIVND (reference sequence). After removal of 6 bases from V and 9 bases from J, the junction contained 6 bases not matched to a gene. The CDR3 runs 13 residues.

The V and J genes are TRBV29-1 and TRBJ1-5; 8 bases fit TRBD1. The CDR3 extends over 13 amino acids. Trimming took 8 bases from V and 5 from J; bases not matched to a gene: 8. The germline gives CDR1 SQVTM, CDR2 ANQGSEA. For the CDR3, the DNA is TGCAGCTCTAAGACAGGGGTGGATCAGCCCCAGCATTTT. Amino acid sequence: CSSKTGVDQPQHF.

The chain is built from TRBV4-2 and TRBJ1-3, with unresolved D. Trimming removed 0 bases at V and 2 bases at J, with 14 bases between. The CDR3 covers 17 residues. From germline, CDR1 is LGHNA and CDR2 YNFKEQ. The CDR3 DNA reads TGTGCCAGCAGCCAAGATATGAGGGTAGATACTGGAAACACCATATATTTT. Translating gives CASSQDMRVDTGNTIYF.

V gene TRBV10-3 combines with J gene TRBJ1-6; 7 positions agree with TRBD1. Germline values: CDR1 ENHRY, CDR2 SYGVKD. The CDR3 runs to 14 residues. Unmatched junction bases numbered 10, after V lost 10 bases and J lost 7 bases. The CDR3 DNA sequence: TGTGCCACACTCAGGGGGAATGACAATTCACCCCTCCACTTT. It is translated as CATLRGNDNSPLHF.

The chain links TRBV28 to TRBJ2-7; D is uncertain. Trimming removed 2 bases from V and 4 bases from J, with 6 bases in between. Germline values: CDR1 MDHEN, CDR2 SYDVKM. The CDR3 runs to 12 residues. CDR3 nucleotide sequence: TGTGCCAGCAGTTTAACCGGGTACGAGCAGTACTTC. Translated, it gives CASSLTGYEQYF.

The chain links TRBV4-3 to TRBJ1-1, with D unresolved. V lost 5 bases, J lost 6 bases, and 16 bases lay in between. The length of the CDR3 is 14 residues. Germline CDR1 LGHNA, CDR2 YSLEER. CDR3 DNA sequence: TGCGCCAGCAGCGAAGGATATGGATTCGCTGAAGCTTTCTTT. Translation: CASSEGYGFAEAFF.

The V and J genes are TRBV28 and TRBJ2-3; D uncertain. The CDR3 is 13 residues long. Trimming removed 5 bases at V and 7 bases at J, with 13 bases between. Germline values: CDR1 MDHEN, CDR2 SYDVKM. The chain's CDR3 is CASSPQDIHTQYF. CDR3 bases: TGTGCCAGCAGTCCCCAGGATATTCATACGCAGTATTTT. Using reference TRBV28 and TRBJ2-3 for the parts outside the CDR3, the full variable domain is DVKVTQSSRYLVKRTGEKVFLECVQDMDHENMFWYRQDPGLGLRLIYFSYDVKMKEKGDIPEGYSVSREKKERFSLILESASTNQTSMYLCASSPQDIHTQYFGPGTRLTVL.

V usage is TRBV19 and J usage is TRBJ2-2, with a tentative D call TRBD1 (6 bases). V was trimmed by 6 bases and J by 0 bases, leaving 11 bases between them. Germline CDR1 reads LNHDA; CDR2 reads SQIVND (reference sequence). The CDR3 sequence is 15 residues long. This CDR3 reads CASRLGGPNTGELFF. CDR3 sequence (DNA): TGTGCCAGTAGGTTAGGGGGTCCGAACACCGGGGAGCTGTTTTTT.

There are a few counts of this clone. The rearrangement joins TRBV6-6 to TRBJ2-7; D might be TRBD1 or TRBD2, each matching 5 bases. V shed 2 bases and J shed 2 bases, with 13 bases lying between them. The V gene's germline CDR1 is MNHNY and CDR2 SVGAGI (reference sequence). CDR3 length: 15 amino acids. The CDR3 is CASSYGIRGAYEQYF. The DNA for the CDR3 is TGTGCCAGCAGTTACGGTATACGGGGCGCCTACGAGCAGTACTTC.

This clone appeared a single time. The V call is TRBV21-1, the J call TRBJ1-5; TRBD1 reflects the table's D call only, with no check against the DNA. TRBV21-1 is a pseudogene. This CDR3 is built from 17 residues. CDR3 region: CASSKVGTGEDNQPQHF. The CDR3, as DNA: TGTGCCAGCAGCAAAGTTGGGACAGGGGAGGACAATCAGCCCCAGCATTTT.

This rearrangement joins TRBV28 to TRBJ1-6; 7 positions agree with TRBD1. CDR3 length: 16 residues. Germline V gives CDR1 MDHEN, CDR2 SYDVKM. V lost 8 bases, J lost 0 bases, and 7 bases stayed unmatched. CDR3 sequence: CASRDRGNSYNSPLHF. CDR3 coding DNA: TGTGCCAGCCGGGACAGAGGAAACTCCTATAATTCACCCCTCCACTTT.

The CDR3 sequence is CATSQGGENTEAFF. In DNA, the CDR3 is TGTGCCACCAGCCAGGGCGGGGAGAACACTGAAGCTTTCTTT. The V call is TRBV15, the J call TRBJ1-1; perhaps TRBD1 as D (5 bases). The length of the CDR3 is 14 residues. The V and J ends lost 5 bases and 1 base respectively, with 11 bases between them. Germline V lookup: CDR1 LNHNV, CDR2 YYDKDF (reference sequence). Full variable domain (rest looked up from reference TRBV15 and TRBJ1-1): DAMVIQNPRYQVTQFGKPVTLSCSQTLNHNVMYWYQQKSSQAPKLLFHYYDKDFNNEADTPDNFQSRRPNTSFCFLDIRSPGLGDTAMYLCATSQGGENTEAFFGQGTRLTVV.

The chain carries TRBV5-1 and TRBJ2-3; TRBD1 matches 7 bases. The CDR3 sequence is 16 residues long. Germline CDR1 and CDR2: SGHRS and YFSETQ. The junction had 10 bases not matched to a gene; V was cut back by 4 bases and J by 2 bases. The CDR3 DNA follows: TGCGCCAGCAGCGTGACAGGGTCCCCTATCACAGATACGCAGTATTTT. This gives the protein CASSVTGSPITDTQYF.

This sequence joins TRBV19 and TRBJ1-2; 7 bases match TRBD1. The CDR3 length is 13 residues. V lost 4 bases, J lost 4 bases, and 3 bases stayed unmatched. The V gene's germline CDR1 is LNHDA and CDR2 SQIVND (reference sequence). CDR3 in DNA: TGTGCCAGTAGTAGCGACAGGGCCTATGGCTACACCTTC. Translation: CASSSDRAYGYTF.

The chain recombines TRBV5-8 with TRBJ1-2, with TRBD1 identical over 7 bases. CDR1 is SGHTS, CDR2 YDEGEE, per germline. Trimming took 0 bases from V and 4 from J; bases not matched to a gene: 3. The CDR3 totals 14 residues. The CDR3 DNA reads TGTGCCAGCAGCTTGGCCCAGGGGGTCTATGGCTACACCTTC. It yields the protein CASSLAQGVYGYTF. Supplemented by reference TRBV5-8 and TRBJ1-2, the full variable domain reads EAGVTQSPTHLIKTRGQQATLRCSPISGHTSVYWYQQALGLGLQFLLWYDEGEERNRGNFPPRFSGRQFPNYSSELNVNALELEDSALYLCASSLAQGVYGYTFGSGTRLTVV.

The chain has TRBV30 and TRBJ2-7, with TRBD1 matching over 9 bases. The CDR3 contains 17 residues. Unmatched junction bases numbered 14, after V lost 2 bases and J lost 3 bases. Per germline, CDR1 GTSNPN and CDR2 SVGIG (reference sequence). The CDR3 bases are TGTGCCTGGAGTCGGGGCCTGAGGGGACAGGGAGTCTACGAGCAGTACTTC. Translating it yields CAWSRGLRGQGVYEQYF.